This T cell receptor (beta chain) was sequenced for a study of T cell clonality in common variable immunodeficiency. Study observations and caveats: Reportedly, TCR beta sequences from common variable immunodeficiency showed fewer deletions and N-nucleotide insertions.

With 1 base removed from V and 6 bases from J, the gap between germline ends came to 7 bases. Germline lookup yields CDR1 SGHDT and CDR2 YYEEEE. The CDR3 extends over 12 amino acids. This clone was observed a handful of times. As yet, its antigen is unknown. The read ends 3 residues before the CDR3 terminus; that terminus is restored from the germline J gene. Diagnosis required reduced IgG, IgA and/or IgM with specific antibody deficiency. Caucasian heritage predominated among both patients and controls. Here immunoSEQ multiplex PCR was the method, and the copy in TCRdb shows in-frame clones only, minus some. The sample has about 16,000 clones, none seen only once.

The chain couples TRBV5-6 to TRBJ1-2; D not resolved. The receptor was derived from a human donor with common variable immunodeficiency. The specimen was peripheral blood mononuclear cells. The CDR3 bases that were read are TGTGCCAGCAGCTTGAACAGCCATGGC. Its translation is CASSLNSHG. The whole CDR3 region reads CASSLNSHGYTF.